The 18 T cell receptor beta chains below were found in one sample sequenced in a study of post-analysis software for immune sequencing data. Antigens for these TCRs are unknown. Built from TCR beta cDNA, the libraries had unique molecular identifiers in them. TCRdb analysed the PCR reads with MiXCR anew, one entry per CDR3 protein. The sample shows roughly 800,000 distinct CDR3 sequences, roughly 30% of them seen only once. Findings and limits, study-wide: Five TRBV segments were significantly more frequent in patients than in controls. TRBV5-6, TRBV5-1 and TRBV20-1 were among these segments.

Sequenced material: blood. The receptors were gathered from a girl aged 5-17 years with multiple sclerosis.

J is TRBJ1-2 and V is TRBV7-2; D gene uncertain. Trimming left V 1 base short and J 1 base short, with 10 bases between. This CDR3 is 15 amino acids long. Germline loops: CDR1 SGHTA, CDR2 FQGNSA. In DNA, the CDR3 is TGTGCCAGCAGCTTAGAACGGAAGATTAACTATGGCTACACCTTC. Protein: CASSLERKINYGYTF.

The V gene is TRBV20-1, the J gene TRBJ1-5, with D possibly TRBD1 on 6 matching bases. Germline V lookup: CDR1 DFQATT, CDR2 SNEGSKA (reference sequence). The V and J ends lost 8 bases and 3 bases respectively, with 14 bases between them. The CDR3 consists of 13 residues. CDR3 coding DNA: TGCAGTACTGAGCCGGGACACAATCAGCCCCAGCATTTT. This gives the protein CSTEPGHNQPQHF.

This clonotype was seen a handful of times. The chain uses TRBV12-3 or TRBV12-4 and TRBJ2-4, with D perhaps TRBD1 (6 bases). The CDR3 covers 14 residues. V lost 5 bases and J 3 bases, leaving 11 bases between the germline ends. The CDR3 DNA reads as TGTGCCAGCAGTAATGAGGGGGTCAAAAACATTCAGTACTTC. Its translation is CASSNEGVKNIQYF.

V and J are TRBV20-1 and TRBJ2-7; D is unclear. The germline V gene encodes CDR1 DFQATT and CDR2 SNEGSKA (reference sequence). This CDR3 region has 15 residues. Deletions cut 0 bases from V and 0 bases from J, with 12 bases between. Here the CDR3 reads CSAREPGRSSYEQYF. The DNA for the CDR3 is TGCAGTGCTAGAGAACCTGGACGGTCCTCCTACGAGCAGTACTTC.

V usage is TRBV12-3 or TRBV12-4 and J usage is TRBJ1-2; possible D gene TRBD1, 5 bases. The CDR3 length is 14 residues. V was trimmed by 1 base and J by 4 bases, leaving 10 bases between them. In nucleotides, the CDR3 is TGTGCCAGCAGTTTAGTGCAGGGTGGCTATGGCTACACCTTC. Translated, it gives CASSLVQGGYGYTF.

The chain links TRBV27 to TRBJ2-1; D is undetermined. The CDR3 spans 15 residues. V dropped 4 bases and J dropped 0 bases, with 10 bases sitting between them. Germline CDR1 and CDR2: MNHEY and SMNVEV (reference sequence). CDR3 residues: CASSSSPPSYNEQFF. DNA of the CDR3: TGTGCCAGCAGTTCCTCTCCCCCCTCCTACAATGAGCAGTTCTTC.

This clonotype was seen a handful of times. The V gene is TRBV14, the J gene TRBJ2-5; tentative D call: TRBD2 (6 bases). V was shortened by 5 bases and J by 4 bases, with 17 bases between the two germline ends. The germline gives CDR1 SGHDN, CDR2 FVKESK. This CDR3 contains 15 residues. CDR3 sequence (DNA): TGTGCCAGCAGCTGGGGGGTTCGTTATGGAGAGACCCAGTACTTC. The encoded protein is CASSWGVRYGETQYF.

This rearrangement joins TRBV20-1 to TRBJ2-4, with TRBD2 identical over 9 bases. The germline V gene encodes CDR1 DFQATT and CDR2 SNEGSKA (reference sequence). The V gene end was trimmed by 0 bases and the J gene end by 7 bases; junction bases not matched to a gene: 4. CDR3 length: 14 amino acids. The CDR3 bases are TGCAGTGCTAGAGATCAAAGCGGGAGGAACATTCAGTACTTC. Encoded protein: CSARDQSGRNIQYF.

The chain employs TRBV6-5 and TRBJ2-2, with TRBD1 matching over 7 bases. J gave up 0 bases and V 5 bases, and 6 bases lay outside the gene matches. The CDR3 spans 16 residues. CDR1 and CDR2 (germline): MNHEY, SVGAGI. The CDR3: CASSRQGSANTGELFF. The CDR3 bases are TGTGCCAGCAGTCGACAGGGTAGCGCGAACACCGGGGAGCTGTTTTTT.

The gene calls are TRBV2 and TRBJ1-5; possible D gene TRBD1, 6 bases. Trimming shortened V by 5 bases and J by 1 base, and 12 bases separated the two germline ends. Germline CDR1 reads SNHLY; CDR2 reads FYNNEI. CDR3 length equals 15 residues. CDR3 in amino acids: CASSLQGYSNQPQHF. The CDR3 DNA reads TGTGCCAGCAGTCTACAGGGATACAGCAATCAGCCCCAGCATTTT.

The V gene is TRBV7-8, the J gene TRBJ2-2; D not certain. Trimming removed 2 bases from V and 5 bases from J, with 6 bases in between. Germline CDR1 and CDR2: SGHVS and FQNEAQ. The CDR3 runs 13 residues. The CDR3 sequence: CASSLLETGELFF. CDR3 sequence (DNA): TGTGCCAGCAGCTTACTGGAAACCGGGGAGCTGTTTTTT. Combining the CDR3 with reference TRBV7-8 and TRBJ2-2 gives the whole variable domain GAGVSQSPRYKVAKRGQDVALRCDPISGHVSLFWYQQALGQGPEFLTYFQNEAQLDKSGLPSDRFFAERPEGSVSTLKIQRTQQEDSAVYLCASSLLETGELFFGEGSRLTVL.

This clonotype was seen ten or more times. The chain links TRBV10-3 to TRBJ2-7; 7 nucleotides match TRBD1. The CDR3 spans 16 residues. The V gene end was trimmed by 3 bases and the J gene end by 5 bases; junction bases not matched to a gene: 13. Germline-derived CDR1 and CDR2 are ENHRY and SYGVKD. CDR3 residues: CAISEPFDRDGDEQYF. CDR3 DNA: TGTGCCATCAGTGAACCCTTTGACAGGGATGGGGACGAGCAGTACTTC.

This clonotype was seen a handful of times. The CDR3, as DNA: TGCAGTGCTAGTGGGCCGCTAGCGGCTCAAGAGACCCAGTACTTC. This encodes CSASGPLAAQETQYF. This chain links TRBV20-1 with TRBJ2-5, with TRBD2 matching 7 bases. V lost 3 bases, J lost 2 bases, and 9 bases stayed unmatched. In germline, CDR1 is DFQATT, CDR2 SNEGSKA (reference sequence). The CDR3 sequence is 15 residues long.

This clonotype was counted a few times. The J gene is TRBJ2-1, the V gene TRBV9; D remains unclear. The CDR3 runs to 18 residues. Trimming removed 1 base from V and 0 bases from J, with 17 bases in between. The germline V gene encodes CDR1 SGDLS and CDR2 YYNGEE. The DNA of the CDR3 is TGTGCCAGCAGCGTATCTCCCCTCGACACCACCTCCTACAATGAGCAGTTCTTC. The encoded protein is CASSVSPLDTTSYNEQFF.

The rearrangement links TRBV3-1 to TRBJ2-5; 8 bases are shared with TRBD1. The CDR3 spans 15 residues. Trimming cost V 4 bases and J 3 bases; bases outside gene matches: 7. Germline V gene sequence: CDR1 LGHDT, CDR2 YNNKEL (reference sequence). This chain's CDR3 is CASSPYRTGKETQYF. The CDR3 DNA follows: TGTGCCAGCAGCCCTTACAGGACAGGGAAAGAGACCCAGTACTTC.

On this clonotype itself: The final CDR3 position lacks the conserved phenylalanine or tryptophan, pointing to a likely read error. This chain connects TRBV28 to TRBJ2-7; D is perhaps TRBD1 (6 bases). The CDR3 is made up of 14 amino acids. Between the trimmed V and J ends, which lost 3 bases and 5 bases, there was a span of 14 bases. The germline gives CDR1 MDHEN, CDR2 SYDVKM. The CDR3 nucleotides read TGTGCCAGCAGTTTTGGCAGGGGTCTGGACGAGCAGTACTCC. Translation gives CASSFGRGLDEQYS.

The chain carries TRBV3-1 and TRBJ2-7; TRBD1 might be the D (6 bases). V was cut by 2 bases and J by 6 bases, with 14 bases left in between. CDR3 size: 14 residues. The V gene's germline CDR1 is LGHDT and CDR2 YNNKEL (reference sequence). CDR3 sequence: CASSQPTGTREQYF. CDR3 nucleotides: TGTGCCAGCAGCCAACCCACCGGGACACGCGAGCAGTACTTC.

This clonotype has a handful of counts. The chain employs TRBV20-1 and TRBJ2-5, with 7 bases identical to TRBD2. The junction had 12 bases not matched to a gene; V was cut back by 6 bases and J by 5 bases. Germline CDR1 and CDR2: DFQATT and SNEGSKA (reference sequence). The CDR3 extends over 14 amino acids. The CDR3 DNA is TGCAGTGCGCGCTCGGGGGGTAGTTGGGAGACCCAGTACTTC. It translates to CSARSGGSWETQYF.